This note documents a single T cell receptor (beta chain) sequence. This clone appeared a single time. Its antigen has not been determined. It has no much larger one-base neighbor in the sample; base qualities were not kept. Library preparation used the immunoSEQ multiplex PCR assay. For the multiplex PCR, a mixture combining 60 forward primers for TCR Vbeta segments and 13 reverse primers for TCR Jbeta segments was used. A multiplex PCR assay on genomic DNA amplified the CDR3 region of rearranged TCR beta genes. The amplified TCR beta libraries were sequenced on the Illumina HiSeq System as 87-base-pair reads. On the authors' methods: In a later analysis, approximately 74 million unique TCR beta chains were counted across the approximately 640 repertoires, and roughly 11 million of these chains were shared by at least two donors. A nearest-neighbor algorithm error-corrected the raw reads and collapsed the reads into unique sequences, merging closely related sequences to remove PCR and sequencing errors. Alignment of CDR3 sequences to IMGT reference sequences was used to assign V, D and J gene segments. For a sequence to be retained, a match of at least six nucleotides to both a V gene segment and a J gene segment was required. A rearrangement counted as productive if the CDR3 had no stop codons and remained in frame with V and J, and every other rearrangement counted as non-productive. Following IMGT convention, CDR3 was defined as the stretch from the second conserved V-encoded cysteine to the conserved J-encoded phenylalanine. The earlier analysis of a few hundred of the donors excluded sequences that lacked an unambiguous match to a single V gene segment. In an earlier analysis of approximately 610 of the donors, V segments were called functional above 56.7% productive rearrangements and were called segregating when the between-donor standard deviation exceeded 5%. A statistical classification framework was built to diagnose cytomegalovirus status from the catalog of TCR beta chain sequences. In a later analysis, TCR nucleotide sequences were compared against IMGT/GENE-DB human TR gene sequences so that V and J genes could be assigned. The TCRdist pipeline was used in a later analysis to assign CDR3 sequences and most-parsimonious VDJ recombination scenarios. A later analysis defined each TCR beta chain by its CDR3 amino acid sequence plus V-gene family, and excluded reads lacking a unique V-gene family. To address suspected cross-contamination and a sequencing artifact, a later analysis removed some 620 highly shared, low-generation-probability nucleotide sequences. A later analysis calculated a clonal expansion index for each public chain from normalized within-repertoire ranks of inferred template counts. In a later analysis, generation probabilities were computed using a VDJ recombination model fitted to out-of-frame rearrangements, and the results were checked against IGoR. In a later analysis, TCR-TCR, TCR-HLA and TCR-CMV co-occurrence was scored with hypergeometric tests, and a repertoire-size bias correction was applied to TCR pairs. A later analysis estimated false discovery rates by permuting HLA or CMV assignments 20 times. In a later analysis, co-occurring TCRs were grouped using DBSCAN, and TCRdist sequence similarity was added for clustering within HLA-allele-positive subsets. For co-occurrence clustering, repertoires with fewer than 30,000 or more than 120,000 public chains were excluded, along with 4 to 6 repertoires with anomalous nucleotide sharing. The table was pulled from immuneACCESS by TCRdb, which kept in-frame rearrangements only. Such tables lose some clones; where checked, under half of the loss comes from unresolved V genes, and the rest has no known cause. Clone size and V and J calls were adopted from that table, with D and trimming inferred from the DNA. Recorded for this sample are 65,000 to 70,000 clones; 80% to 90% of them occurred a single time. Clones ranked in the top ten supply over 10% of the sample.

These data belong to a study of cytomegalovirus exposure and HLA in healthy donors listed by TCRdb under 2017. Describing the broader study: In an earlier analysis of about 560 of the donors, roughly 300 Gb of sequence data and about 110 million unique TCR beta sequences from 180 million or so T cells were reported. Approximately 300 gigabases of sequencing data and roughly 80 million unique TCR sequences made up an early release that covered around 640 HLA-typed donors. Several DR-DQ haplotypes were handled as single units for association and clustering, since linkage in the cohort was strong. All discovery cohort repertoires had been generated using a single sequencing platform. Besides the first cohort of 550 to 750 subjects, a separate validation cohort made up of about 120 different subjects was used. To predict cytomegalovirus infection status, the study brought together high-throughput TCR immunosequencing, statistical association of individual TCRs with disease status, and machine learning. Among 398 genotyped donors of the cohort, an average of roughly 240,000 unique TCR beta nucleotide sequences were sequenced per donor, around 18% of them non-productive. Among the approximately 400 genotyped donors, about 83% belonged to the genetic ancestry cluster associated with self-reported Caucasian donors. Typing coverage differed by locus: A, B, C, DRB1 and DQB1 were typed in about 629-630 donors, DQA1 in about 560, DPA1 in some 600, and DPB1 in 450 to 480. The study aimed to test whether cataloging public T cell receptors could reveal signatures of past pathogen exposure. The later analysis used no new phenotypic data to find candidate immune exposures, relying instead on TCR beta sequences and their occurrence across donors. In an earlier analysis of several hundred of the donors, high-throughput TCR beta sequencing was used to judge whether each TCR beta V gene segment behaved as functional or pseudogenic. HLA typing covered class I and class II loci at four-digit resolution. A later genetic analysis took genome-wide SNP genotypes for about 55% of the roughly 700 donors and used that subset as a discovery cohort. A later analysis re-analyzed previously published TCR beta repertoires from 600 to 850 donors and added high-resolution HLA genotyping to study TCR occurrence patterns. Alongside the repertoire data, information on donor age, sex, ethnicity and CMV serostatus was compiled. Using immunosequencing, the study profiled T cell repertoires from fewer than 850 subjects and related those repertoires to cytomegalovirus serostatus.

The CDR3 spans 19 residues, from the cysteine through the phenylalanine. Just CDR3 DNA is preserved here, 57 bases in frame from base 1. The germline V gene (reference sequence) gives CDR1 as GTSNPN and CDR2 as SVGIG. At the junction V is shortened by 0 bases and J by 3 bases, with 26 bases in between. Overall study outcomes, separate from this receptor: The classifier was reported to diagnose cytomegalovirus status with high specificity and sensitivity in both the original and validation cohorts. In a later analysis, HLA-associated TCR beta chains showed more clonal expansion and lower generation probabilities than non-associated chains that were equally common. Immune exposure information for the cohort was limited to CMV serostatus. A further reported finding was that TCR beta sequences accurately predicted the HLA-A and HLA-B alleles for most subjects in the first cohort. The presence/absence analyses assumed that sequencing depth was roughly uniform across donors, and that assumption may not be true. A cluster of highly shared sequence variants was judged likely to represent a technical artifact of the sequencing pipeline. In a later analysis, most CMV-associated TCR beta chains were found to appear HLA-restricted, with HLA associations seemingly driven largely by CMV exposure. Approximately 16 rarely observed V segments, including chromosome 9 orphons, were excluded from the earlier analysis of about 610 of the donors because counts were too low. Linkage disequilibrium might explain the correlated functional status among segregating V segments, but an unknown experimental factor could not be excluded. Some IMGT-functional V segments, including TRBV6-2 and TRBV6-3, could not be distinguished by the 87-base-pair reads and were therefore excluded. The study listed 150 to 200 TCR beta chains as associated with cytomegalovirus. An earlier analysis of approximately 530 of the donors showed that most TCR beta V segments appeared in productive rearrangements either about 87% or about 30% of the time, which broadly matched IMGT annotations. Three of the identified cytomegalovirus-associated TCR beta chains were confirmed in vitro to be specific for cytomegalovirus antigens. Strong co-occurrence of HLA alleles, especially DR and DQ, made assigning TCR associations to individual alleles difficult. According to the authors, the approach could potentially be generalized to other disease states and immunological phenotypes. Most TCR sequences were seen in very few donors, while some public TCRs were found in many individuals. Because some donors lacked HLA typing at each locus, the association tests relied only on the typed subset. In a later analysis, TCR association rates were found to vary across HLA loci, with the most associated TCRs seen for DRB1 alleles and the fewest for HLA-C alleles. In a later analysis, 16,951 TCR beta sequences were associated with specific HLA alleles at a false discovery rate of 0.05. A later genetic analysis reported fewer N-insertions in productive TCRs among donors in an Asian-associated ancestry cluster than the roughly 640-donor mean. Only TCR beta chains were sequenced in this cohort, and the absence of alpha or paired-chain data limited detectable features. A later genetic analysis associated a missense DCLRE1C variant with V-gene and J-gene trimming of TCR beta chains, and an independent cohort replicated the association. Several of the top co-occurrence clusters appeared to be linked to parvovirus B19, influenza, CMV and Epstein-Barr virus, according to a later analysis.

The cohort comprised under 700 healthy bone marrow donors. At the time of sampling, every cohort member was nominally healthy, though immune exposures that went unrecorded were likely present. The donor was CMV seropositive and was included in the group of approximately 300 seropositive cohort members. Each donor provided a peripheral blood sample, and peripheral blood mononuclear cells were used for TCR beta sequencing. The Qiagen DNeasy Blood Extraction Kit was used to extract genomic DNA from the blood cell samples. Sequencing was performed on PBMCs. The rearranged chain carries TRBV30 and TRBJ1-1, with a weak D call of TRBD1 (6 bases match). This sequence was found in a woman aged 30 to 39 in good health and CMV-seropositive. The CDR3 corresponds to CAWSVFIGYGGAGDTEAFF. The bases are TGTGCCTGGAGTGTATTCATCGGGTACGGGGGGGCAGGGGACACTGAAGCTTTCTTT.